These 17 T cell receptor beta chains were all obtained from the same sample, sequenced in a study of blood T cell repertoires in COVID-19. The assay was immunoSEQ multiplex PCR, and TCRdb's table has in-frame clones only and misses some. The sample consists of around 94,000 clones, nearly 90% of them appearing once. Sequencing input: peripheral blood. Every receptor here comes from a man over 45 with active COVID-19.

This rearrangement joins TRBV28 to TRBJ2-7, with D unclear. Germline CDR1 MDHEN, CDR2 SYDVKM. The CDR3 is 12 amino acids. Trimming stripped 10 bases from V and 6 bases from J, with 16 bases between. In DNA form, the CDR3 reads TGTGCCACCGCATACTCCCTCACCGAGCAGTACTTC. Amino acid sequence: CATAYSLTEQYF.

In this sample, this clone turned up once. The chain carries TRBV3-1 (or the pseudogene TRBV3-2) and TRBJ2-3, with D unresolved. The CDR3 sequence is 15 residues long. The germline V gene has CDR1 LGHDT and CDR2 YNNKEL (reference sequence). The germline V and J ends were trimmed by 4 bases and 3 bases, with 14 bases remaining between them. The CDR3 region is CASSPRYRPTDTQYF. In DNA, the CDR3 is TGTGCCAGCAGCCCCCGCTACCGCCCTACAGATACGCAGTATTTT.

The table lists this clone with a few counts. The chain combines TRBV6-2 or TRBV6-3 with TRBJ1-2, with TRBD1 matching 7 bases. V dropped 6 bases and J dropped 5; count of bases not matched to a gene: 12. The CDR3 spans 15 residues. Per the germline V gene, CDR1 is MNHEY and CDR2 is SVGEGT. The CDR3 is CASSENDRALYGYTF. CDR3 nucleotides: TGTGCCAGCAGCGAGAACGACAGGGCCCTATATGGCTACACCTTC.

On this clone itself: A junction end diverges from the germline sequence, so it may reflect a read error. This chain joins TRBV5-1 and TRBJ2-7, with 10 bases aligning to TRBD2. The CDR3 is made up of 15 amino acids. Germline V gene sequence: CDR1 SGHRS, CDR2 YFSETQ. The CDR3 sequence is CASSLGLAGSHEQYF. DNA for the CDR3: TGCGCCAGCAGCTTGGGACTAGCGGGCTCCCACGAGCAGTACTTC.

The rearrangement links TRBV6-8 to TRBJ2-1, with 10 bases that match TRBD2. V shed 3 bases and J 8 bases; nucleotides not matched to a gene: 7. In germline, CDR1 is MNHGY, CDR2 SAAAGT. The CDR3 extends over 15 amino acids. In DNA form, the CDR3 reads TGTGCCAGCAGTTATTGGGCTAGCGGGGGTTATGAGCAGTTCTTC. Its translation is CASSYWASGGYEQFF.

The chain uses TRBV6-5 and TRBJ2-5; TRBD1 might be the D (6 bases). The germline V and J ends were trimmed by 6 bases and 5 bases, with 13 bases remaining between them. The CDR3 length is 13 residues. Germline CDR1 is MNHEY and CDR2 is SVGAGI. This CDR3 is CASSRGQRETQYF. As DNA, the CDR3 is TGTGCCAGCAGCCGAGGACAGAGGGAGACCCAGTACTTC.

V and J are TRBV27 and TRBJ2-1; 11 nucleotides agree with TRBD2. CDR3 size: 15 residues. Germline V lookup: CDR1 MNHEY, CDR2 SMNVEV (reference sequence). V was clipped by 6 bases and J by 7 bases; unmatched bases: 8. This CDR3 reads CASRYRLAGHNEQFF. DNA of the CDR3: TGTGCCAGCAGATATAGACTAGCGGGGCATAATGAGCAGTTCTTC.

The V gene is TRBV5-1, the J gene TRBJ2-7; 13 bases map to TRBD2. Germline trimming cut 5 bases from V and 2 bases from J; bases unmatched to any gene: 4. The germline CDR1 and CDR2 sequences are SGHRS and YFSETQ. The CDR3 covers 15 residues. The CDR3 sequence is CASRLAGGKTYEQYF. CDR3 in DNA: TGCGCCAGCAGACTAGCGGGGGGGAAGACCTACGAGCAGTACTTC.

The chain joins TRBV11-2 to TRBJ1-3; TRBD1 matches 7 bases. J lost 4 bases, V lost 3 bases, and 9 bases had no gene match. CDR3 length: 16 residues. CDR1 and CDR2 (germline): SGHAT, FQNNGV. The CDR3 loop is CASSFGDRVGGNTIYF. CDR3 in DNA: TGTGCCAGCAGCTTTGGAGACAGGGTGGGGGGAAACACCATATATTTT.

CDR3 sequence (DNA): TGCAGCGTTGGCCCGGGGTCTCAAGAGACCCAGTACTTC. Residues: CSVGPGSQETQYF. The chain couples TRBV29-1 to TRBJ2-5; tentative D call: TRBD2 (5 bases). This CDR3 is 13 amino acids long. Trimming shortened V by 4 bases and J by 2 bases, and 11 bases separated the two germline ends. Germline V gives CDR1 SQVTM, CDR2 ANQGSEA. Looking up the rest from reference TRBV29-1 and TRBJ2-5 gives the full variable domain: SAVISQKPSRDICQRGTSLTIQCQVDSQVTMMFWYRQQPGQSLTLIATANQGSEATYESGFVIDKFPISRPNLTFSTLTVSNMSPEDSSIYLCSVGPGSQETQYFGPGTRLLVL.

CDR3 protein: CASSTTGLEGYTF. DNA of the CDR3: TGTGCCAGTAGTACCACAGGGCTGGAGGGCTACACCTTC. This sequence joins TRBV19 and TRBJ1-2; possible D gene TRBD1, 6 bases. Germline V gene lookup returns CDR1 LNHDA and CDR2 SQIVND (reference sequence). V lost 4 bases and J 8 bases, leaving 14 bases between the germline ends. This CDR3 is built from 13 residues.

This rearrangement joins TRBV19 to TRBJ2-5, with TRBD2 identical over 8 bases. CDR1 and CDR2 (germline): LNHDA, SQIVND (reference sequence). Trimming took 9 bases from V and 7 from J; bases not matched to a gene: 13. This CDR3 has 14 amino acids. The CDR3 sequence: CASSYSGDSRTQYF. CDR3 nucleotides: TGTGCCAGCTCCTATAGCGGGGACTCAAGGACCCAGTACTTC.

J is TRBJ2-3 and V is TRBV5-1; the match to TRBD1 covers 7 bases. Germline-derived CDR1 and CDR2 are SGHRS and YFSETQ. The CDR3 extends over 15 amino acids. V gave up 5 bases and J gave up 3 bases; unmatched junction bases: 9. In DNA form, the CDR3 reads TGCGCCAGCAGGGCACAGGACAGGAGAACAGATACGCAGTATTTT. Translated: CASRAQDRRTDTQYF.

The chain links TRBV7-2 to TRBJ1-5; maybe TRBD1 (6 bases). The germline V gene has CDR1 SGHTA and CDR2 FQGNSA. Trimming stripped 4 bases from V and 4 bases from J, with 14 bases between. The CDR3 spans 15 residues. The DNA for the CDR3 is TGTGCCAGCAGCTCGACAGGTCAGTGGAATCAGCCCCAGCATTTT. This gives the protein CASSSTGQWNQPQHF.

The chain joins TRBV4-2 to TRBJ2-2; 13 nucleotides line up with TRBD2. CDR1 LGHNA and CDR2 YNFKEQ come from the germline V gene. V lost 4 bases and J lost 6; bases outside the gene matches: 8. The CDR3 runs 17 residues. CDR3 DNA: TGTGCCAGCAGCCGCACTAGCGGGGGGGGTTTGGCCGGGGAGCTGTTTTTT. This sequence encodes CASSRTSGGGLAGELFF.

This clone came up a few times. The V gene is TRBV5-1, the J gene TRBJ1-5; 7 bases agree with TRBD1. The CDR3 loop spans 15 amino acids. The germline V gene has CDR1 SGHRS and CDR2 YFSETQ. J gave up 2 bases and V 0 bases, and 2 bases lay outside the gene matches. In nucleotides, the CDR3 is TGCGCCAGCAGCTTGGGGGGACAGCGCAATCAGCCCCAGCATTTT. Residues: CASSLGGQRNQPQHF.

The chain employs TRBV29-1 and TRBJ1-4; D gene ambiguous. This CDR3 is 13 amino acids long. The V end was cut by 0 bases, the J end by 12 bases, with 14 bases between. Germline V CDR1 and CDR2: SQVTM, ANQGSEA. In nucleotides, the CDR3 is TGCAGCGTTGAAGATGTTCGACCGGGTGAACTGTTTTTT. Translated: CSVEDVRPGELFF.